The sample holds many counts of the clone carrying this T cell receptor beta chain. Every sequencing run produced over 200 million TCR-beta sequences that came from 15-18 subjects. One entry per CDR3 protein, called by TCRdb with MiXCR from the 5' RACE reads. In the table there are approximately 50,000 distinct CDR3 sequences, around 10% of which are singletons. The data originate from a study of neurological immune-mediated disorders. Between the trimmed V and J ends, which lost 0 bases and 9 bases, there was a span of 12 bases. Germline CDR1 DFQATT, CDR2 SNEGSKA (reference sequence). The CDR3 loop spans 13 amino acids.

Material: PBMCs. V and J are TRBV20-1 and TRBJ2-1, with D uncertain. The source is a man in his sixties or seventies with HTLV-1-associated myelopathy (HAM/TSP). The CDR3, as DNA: TGCAGTGCTAGAGATTCGGCTCTCGGTGAGCAGTTCTTC. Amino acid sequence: CSARDSALGEQFF.